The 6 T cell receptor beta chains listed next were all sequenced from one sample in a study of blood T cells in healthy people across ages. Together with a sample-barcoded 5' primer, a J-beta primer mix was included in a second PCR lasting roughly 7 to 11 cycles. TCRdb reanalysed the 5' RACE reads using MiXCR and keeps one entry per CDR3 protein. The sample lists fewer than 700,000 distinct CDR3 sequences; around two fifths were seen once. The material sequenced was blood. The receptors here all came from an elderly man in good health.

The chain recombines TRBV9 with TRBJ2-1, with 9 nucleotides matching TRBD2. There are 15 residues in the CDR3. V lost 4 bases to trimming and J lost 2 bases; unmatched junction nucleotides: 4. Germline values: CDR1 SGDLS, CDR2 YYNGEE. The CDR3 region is CASSLVAGAYNEQFF. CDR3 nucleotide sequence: TGTGCCAGCAGCTTAGTAGCGGGGGCCTACAATGAGCAGTTCTTC.

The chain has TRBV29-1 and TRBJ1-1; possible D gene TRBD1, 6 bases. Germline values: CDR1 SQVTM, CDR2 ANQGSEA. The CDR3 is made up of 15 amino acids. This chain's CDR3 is CTIKGTTTLNTEAFF. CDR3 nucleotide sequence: TGCACCATAAAGGGGACAACCACCCTAAACACTGAAGCTTTCTTT. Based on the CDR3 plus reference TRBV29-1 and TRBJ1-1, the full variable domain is SAVISQKPSRDICQRGTSLTIQCQVDSQVTMMFWYRQQPGQSLTLIATANQGSEATYESGFVIDKFPISRPNLTFSTLTVSNMSPEDSSIYLCTIKGTTTLNTEAFFGQGTRLTVV.

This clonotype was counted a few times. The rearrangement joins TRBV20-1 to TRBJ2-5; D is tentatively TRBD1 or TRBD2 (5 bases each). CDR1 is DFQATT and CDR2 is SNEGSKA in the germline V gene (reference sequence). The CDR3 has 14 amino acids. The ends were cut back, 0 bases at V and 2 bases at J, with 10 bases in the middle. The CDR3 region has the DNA TGCAGTGCTAGAGAAGGGACGGAACAAGAGACCCAGTACTTC. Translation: CSAREGTEQETQYF.

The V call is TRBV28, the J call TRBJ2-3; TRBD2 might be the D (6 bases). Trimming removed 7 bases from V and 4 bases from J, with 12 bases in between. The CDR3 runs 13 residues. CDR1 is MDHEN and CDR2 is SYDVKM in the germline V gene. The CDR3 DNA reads TGTGCCAGCATTCATGGGGACTCAGATACGCAGTATTTT. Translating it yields CASIHGDSDTQYF. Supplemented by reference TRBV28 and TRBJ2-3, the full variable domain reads DVKVTQSSRYLVKRTGEKVFLECVQDMDHENMFWYRQDPGLGLRLIYFSYDVKMKEKGDIPEGYSVSREKKERFSLILESASTNQTSMYLCASIHGDSDTQYFGPGTRLTVL.

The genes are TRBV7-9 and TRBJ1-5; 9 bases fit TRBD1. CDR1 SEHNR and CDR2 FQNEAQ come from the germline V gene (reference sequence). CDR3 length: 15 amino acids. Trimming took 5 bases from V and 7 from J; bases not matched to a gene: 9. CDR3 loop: CASSTGQGKGQPQHF. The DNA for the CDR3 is TGTGCCAGCAGCACGGGACAGGGTAAAGGACAGCCCCAGCATTTT.

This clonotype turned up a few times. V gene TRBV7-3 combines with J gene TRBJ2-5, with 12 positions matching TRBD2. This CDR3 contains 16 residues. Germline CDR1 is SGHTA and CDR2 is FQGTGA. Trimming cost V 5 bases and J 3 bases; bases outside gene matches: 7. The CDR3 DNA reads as TGTGCCAGCAGCCCCAGACTAGCGGGAGCCGAAGAGACCCAGTACTTC. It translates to CASSPRLAGAEETQYF.